This T cell receptor beta chain comes out of a study of T cell changes during pregnancy in multiple sclerosis (dated by TCRdb to the late 2010s). Describing the broader study: The study examined how the T cell repertoire changed over the course of pregnancy in women with multiple sclerosis.

Reading the germline V gene (reference sequence) gives CDR1 MNHEY and CDR2 SMNVEV. The junction shows trimming of 4 bases on V and 6 bases on J, plus 10 bases between the germline ends. The CDR3 holds 13 amino acids from the cysteine to the phenylalanine. Just the 39-base CDR3 DNA is kept, in frame starting at base 1. Preparation of the library involved the immunoSEQ multiplex PCR assay. In its TCRdb copy, this immuneACCESS table keeps in-frame sequences only and misses some clones. Where compared with another copy, unresolved V genes explain less than half of these, and the others have no known cause. This sample comprises roughly 50,000 clones, 80% to 90% of them detected only once. Clones ranked in the top ten supply roughly 8.5% of the sample. This clone is described as medium-sized (0.01 to 0.1%). The specificity of this receptor is unknown. Base qualities are not at hand, and no much larger clone is one base apart.

The sample consisted of CD8+ T cells from peripheral blood mononuclear cells, taken in the second trimester of pregnancy. This sequence originates from a female donor with multiple sclerosis, enrolled in a pregnancy study. This receptor chain uses TRBV27 and TRBJ1-5; the best D guess is TRBD1, with 5 bases matching. The CDR3: CASSWGGSQPQHF. DNA sequence: TGTGCCAGCAGTTGGGGGGGTAGTCAGCCCCAGCATTTT.